Below, 6 T cell receptor beta chains from the same sample are listed, as sequenced in a study of T-cell reconstitution after alpha-beta-depleted transplantation in children. A library of TCRbeta sequences, prepared with unique molecular identifiers, was generated. TCRdb re-called the PCR reads through MiXCR, storing one row per CDR3 protein. The data show around 300,000 distinct CDR3 sequences, with 9.5% to 13% seen just once and around 24% held by the top ten. Specimen: peripheral blood, collected 180 days after TCRalphabeta/CD19-depleted stem cell transplant. Every receptor here comes from a male patient under 10 years old who had a stem cell transplant for chronic granulomatous disease, so the T cells may come from the graft donor.

There are many counts of this clonotype. The V gene is TRBV15, the J gene TRBJ2-2; D gene unclear. Trimming cost V 0 bases and J 5 bases, with 7 bases left between them. Germline V gene sequence: CDR1 LNHNV, CDR2 YYDKDF (reference sequence). The CDR3 has 14 amino acids. The CDR3, as DNA: TGTGCCACCAGCAGAGACGGGTGGACCGGGGAGCTGTTTTTT. Amino acid sequence: CATSRDGWTGELFF. Variable domain in full (rest from reference TRBV15 and TRBJ2-2): DAMVIQNPRYQVTQFGKPVTLSCSQTLNHNVMYWYQQKSSQAPKLLFHYYDKDFNNEADTPDNFQSRRPNTSFCFLDIRSPGLGDTAMYLCATSRDGWTGELFFGEGSRLTVL.

This clonotype was detected ten times or more. V and J are TRBV25-1 and TRBJ2-5; 10 bases align to TRBD1. This CDR3 is built from 15 residues. The V and J ends lost 4 bases and 5 bases, in that order; junction bases with no gene match: 7. Germline loops: CDR1 MGHDK, CDR2 SYGVNS. CDR3 nucleotide sequence: TGTGCCAGCAGTGTGACAGGGGGCGGTTCGGAGACCCAGTACTTC. This sequence encodes CASSVTGGGSETQYF.

This clonotype was found many times. The gene calls are TRBV7-6 and TRBJ2-3, with 9 bases fitting TRBD1. Germline V gives CDR1 SGHVS, CDR2 FNYEAQ. The CDR3 covers 15 residues. V lost 5 bases to trimming and J lost 1 base; unmatched junction nucleotides: 4. The DNA for the CDR3 is TGTGCCAGCAGCCGGGGACAGGGTGGCACAGATACGCAGTATTTT. It is translated as CASSRGQGGTDTQYF.

A word on this clonotype: At one end, the junction sequence differs from germline, possibly due to a read error. This chain joins TRBV7-3 and TRBJ2-7; the D call may be TRBD1 or TRBD2 (6 bases each). CDR3 length: 18 residues. Germline CDR1 and CDR2: SGHTA and FQGTGA. The DNA of the CDR3 is TGTACCAGCAGCTTAATTGCCCGGCGGGACAATCCCCAATACGAGCAGTACTTC. The encoded protein is CTSSLIARRDNPQYEQYF. The full variable domain, completed using reference TRBV7-3 and TRBJ2-7, is GAGVSQTPSNKVTEKGKYVELRCDPISGHTALYWYRQSLGQGPEFLIYFQGTGAADDSGLPNDRFFAVRPEGSVSTLKIQRTERGDSAVYLCTSSLIARRDNPQYEQYFGPGTRLTVT.

Many counts were recorded for this clonotype. The chain uses TRBV24-1 and TRBJ2-5; TRBD1 matches at 7 bases. V gave up 9 bases and J gave up 4 bases; unmatched junction bases: 7. CDR1 is KGHDR, CDR2 SFDVKD, per germline. This CDR3 has 13 amino acids. As DNA, the CDR3 is TGTGCCACCGCGAACTCAGGGGGAGAGACCCAGTACTTC. Translated: CATANSGGETQYF.

This chain connects TRBV18 to TRBJ1-5; D not resolved. The CDR3 totals 14 residues. The germline V gene has CDR1 KGHSH and CDR2 LQKENI. The V end was cut by 6 bases, the J end by 3 bases, with 12 bases between. The CDR3 here is CASSSGHFNQPQHF. CDR3 DNA sequence: TGTGCCAGCTCCTCAGGCCATTTCAATCAGCCCCAGCATTTT.